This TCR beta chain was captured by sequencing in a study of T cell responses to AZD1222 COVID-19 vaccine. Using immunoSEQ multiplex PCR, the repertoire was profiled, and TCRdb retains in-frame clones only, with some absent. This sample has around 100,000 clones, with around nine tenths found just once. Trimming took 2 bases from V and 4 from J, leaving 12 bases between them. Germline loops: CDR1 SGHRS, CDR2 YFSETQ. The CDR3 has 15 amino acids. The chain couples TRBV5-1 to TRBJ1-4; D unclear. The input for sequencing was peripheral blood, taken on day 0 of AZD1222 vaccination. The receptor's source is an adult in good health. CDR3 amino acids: CASSFGPSRNEKLFF. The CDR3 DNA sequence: TGCGCCAGCAGCTTCGGCCCTTCCCGTAATGAAAAACTGTTTTTT.